This T cell receptor beta chain was found in a study of CD8+ T cells in alopecia areata. The treatment: oral pan-JAK inhibitor, 5-10 mg twice daily. cDNA serving as the sequencing template came from extracted, reverse transcribed RNA. Data came from immunoSEQ multiplex PCR; TCRdb stores just in-frame clones and leaves some out. This sample has 150,000 or so clones, with less than 75% found just once. Only a few counts were recorded for this clone. The CDR3 is 14 amino acids. V was clipped by 8 bases and J by 8 bases; unmatched bases: 12. The germline gives CDR1 MNHNY, CDR2 SVGAGI (reference sequence). The specimen comprised CD4+ T cells sorted from blood, sampled at approximately week 60, from a patient treated with tofacitinib. The chain employs TRBV6-6 and TRBJ2-1; 7 bases match TRBD2. The sequence derives from a human donor with alopecia areata. CDR3 amino acids: CASRPSGRLDEQFF. CDR3 bases: TGTGCCAGCCGGCCTAGCGGTAGGCTAGATGAGCAGTTCTTC.